What follows are 28 T cell receptor beta chains derived from one specimen sequenced in a study of identical twins (dated by TCRdb to 2016 to 2018). The library was obtained by 5' RACE. Sequenced on an Illumina HiSeq 2000. TCRdb reprocessed the public reads (quality trimming at Q25 with fastp, clone calling with MiXCR) and kept in-frame beta chains. Each CDR3 protein appears once, grouped with its most common genes and DNA. Across this sample there are 200,000 to 250,000 distinct CDR3 sequences, with under 10% seen only once. The top ten constitute less than 2% of the sample. These data are also associated with another study on yellow fever vaccine responses in identical twins.

Sample: memory (CD45RO+) T cells sorted from blood. Sample cell subset or site, as interpreted from the label and publication: CD45RO+ enriched T cells. The receptors come from a woman aged 18-29 years in good health.

This chain connects TRBV18 to TRBJ1-6; maybe TRBD1 (5 bases). The CDR3 consists of 16 residues. V lost 0 bases and J lost 7, with 13 bases in between. Looked up from germline, CDR1 is KGHSH and CDR2 is LQKENI. CDR3 in DNA: TGTGCCAGCTCACCACCTAGTCCAGGGCGGAATTCACCCCTCCACTTT. Encoded protein: CASSPPSPGRNSPLHF.

V gene TRBV2 combines with J gene TRBJ2-7; D perhaps matches TRBD2 (5 bases). The CDR3 sequence is 14 residues long. V was shortened by 6 bases and J by 0 bases, with 12 bases between the two germline ends. Germline values: CDR1 SNHLY, CDR2 FYNNEI. This CDR3 reads CASRERVSSYEQYF. The CDR3 coding sequence is TGTGCCAGCAGAGAGAGGGTTAGCTCCTACGAGCAGTACTTC.

CDR3 in amino acids: CASSLQAGGANEQFF. The CDR3 bases are TGTGCCAGCAGCTTACAAGCGGGAGGGGCTAATGAGCAGTTCTTC. The rearrangement joins TRBV7-9 to TRBJ2-1; 10 bases line up with TRBD2. J was trimmed by 7 bases and V by 2 bases; bases with no gene match: 5. The CDR3 length is 15 residues. Germline V gene sequence: CDR1 SEHNR, CDR2 FQNEAQ (reference sequence).

In this sample, this clonotype turned up many times. The chain combines TRBV25-1 with TRBJ2-2; TRBD1 is a possible D gene (5 bases). CDR1 and CDR2 (germline): MGHDK, SYGVNS. Between the trimmed V and J ends, which lost 3 bases and 4 bases, there was a span of 12 bases. This CDR3 region has 15 residues. The CDR3 spells CASSDPGHLTGELFF. The CDR3 DNA reads TGTGCCAGCAGTGACCCCGGACACCTCACCGGGGAGCTGTTTTTT.

This clonotype occurred a few times. The genes are TRBV6-4 and TRBJ2-2, with 12 bases identical to TRBD1. V lost 5 bases, J lost 7 bases, and 17 bases stayed unmatched. From germline, CDR1 is MRHNA and CDR2 SNTAGT. The CDR3 loop spans 19 amino acids. DNA for the CDR3: TGTGCCAGCAGTAACCCGGGACAGGGGGCTAGCCTCGCCATCGGGGAGCTGTTTTTT. Residues: CASSNPGQGASLAIGELFF.

This chain joins TRBV4-1 and TRBJ2-3, with D possibly matching TRBD2 (5 bases). Trimming left V 1 base short and J 4 bases short, with 9 bases between. Germline CDR1 is MGHRA and CDR2 is YSYEKL. This CDR3 is 14 amino acids long. CDR3 sequence reads: CASSQAVEADTQYF. For the CDR3, the DNA is TGCGCCAGCAGCCAAGCGGTGGAGGCAGATACGCAGTATTTT.

This clonotype was picked up many times. J is TRBJ1-2 and V is TRBV4-2; D gene uncertain. Germline CDR1 LGHNA, CDR2 YNFKEQ. Trimming shortened V by 1 base and J by 6 bases, and 9 bases separated the two germline ends. This CDR3 has 13 residues. CDR3 sequence reads: CASSQAVQDGYTF. The CDR3 bases are TGTGCCAGCAGCCAAGCAGTACAAGATGGCTACACCTTC.

This clonotype was seen only once. V and J are TRBV28 and TRBJ2-3; the match to TRBD2 covers 16 bases. CDR3 length equals 16 residues. Looked up from germline, CDR1 is MDHEN and CDR2 is SYDVKM. Trimming at V came to 7 bases and at J to 4 bases, leaving 5 bases not matched to a gene. CDR3 coding DNA: TGTGCCAGCATGGGACTAGCGGGAGGGCGCGCAGATACGCAGTATTTT. It is translated as CASMGLAGGRADTQYF.

In its sample, this clonotype was seen many times. The CDR3 region has the DNA TGCGCCACCGGAGACACCAACTATGGCTACACCTTC. This codes for CATGDTNYGYTF. The chain joins TRBV5-1 to TRBJ1-2; no clear D. V lost 9 bases and J lost 2, with 11 bases in between. Germline V gives CDR1 SGHRS, CDR2 YFSETQ. The CDR3 has 12 amino acids.

This chain connects TRBV2 to TRBJ2-4, with 8 nucleotides matching TRBD1. The V gene's germline CDR1 is SNHLY and CDR2 FYNNEI. There are 15 residues in the CDR3. J gave up 6 bases and V 10 bases, and 14 bases lay outside the gene matches. For the CDR3, the DNA is TGTGCCACCCAGAAAGACAGGGGAACGATAAACATTCAGTACTTC. Its translation: CATQKDRGTINIQYF. The variable domain in full, with the rest retrieved from reference TRBV2 and TRBJ2-4, is EPEVTQTPSHQVTQMGQEVILRCVPISNHLYFYWYRQILGQKVEFLVSFYNNEISEKSEIFDDQFSVERPDGSNFTLKIRSTKLEDSAMYFCATQKDRGTINIQYFGAGTRLSVL.

This clonotype was picked up many times. The chain is built from TRBV20-1 and TRBJ2-5; D may be TRBD2 (5 bases). V was cut by 0 bases and J by 5 bases, with 13 bases left in between. Germline V gene data show CDR1 as DFQATT and CDR2 as SNEGSKA (reference sequence). CDR3 length equals 14 residues. As DNA, the CDR3 is TGCAGTGCTAGAGATTATCCGGGGTGGGAGACCCAGTACTTC. Protein sequence: CSARDYPGWETQYF.

In its sample, this clonotype was seen many times. One end of the junction varies from germline; a read error may be responsible. As DNA, the CDR3 is TGTGCCAGCAGTTCTAGCGGTGATAACTCCGACGAGCAGTACTTC. Translated: CASSSSGDNSDEQYF. The chain is built from TRBV27 and TRBJ2-7, with 7 bases lining up with TRBD2. Germline CDR1 reads MNHEY; CDR2 reads SMNVEV (reference sequence). CDR3 size: 15 residues.

V usage is TRBV20-1 and J usage is TRBJ2-5, with D possibly TRBD2 on 6 matching bases. This CDR3 is 13 amino acids long. CDR1 and CDR2 from the germline V gene are DFQATT and SNEGSKA (reference sequence). V lost 1 base, J lost 6 bases, and 12 bases lay in between. The DNA of the CDR3 is TGCAGTGCTAGAGCGGACTATTACCAGACCCAGTACTTC. Protein product: CSARADYYQTQYF.

This clonotype has only a few counts. V gene TRBV6-5 combines with J gene TRBJ2-3; D is ambiguous. This CDR3 is 12 amino acids long. The germline gives CDR1 MNHEY, CDR2 SVGAGI. V lost 4 bases, J lost 4 bases, and 6 bases lay in between. The CDR3 coding sequence is TGTGCCAGCAGTTCTGGCTCAGATACGCAGTATTTT. It is translated as CASSSGSDTQYF.

This clonotype was detected many times. The chain is built from TRBV5-1 and TRBJ2-1; D remains ambiguous. CDR1 is SGHRS and CDR2 is YFSETQ in the germline V gene. Trimming stripped 1 base from V and 2 bases from J, with 7 bases between. The CDR3 extends over 14 amino acids. CDR3 nucleotides: TGCGCCAGCAGCTTGTCTAGTACCTACAATGAGCAGTTCTTC. This translates into CASSLSSTYNEQFF.

The chain combines TRBV29-1 with TRBJ2-1; the match to TRBD1 covers 9 bases. V was clipped by 5 bases and J by 1 base; unmatched bases: 6. Germline V lookup: CDR1 SQVTM, CDR2 ANQGSEA. CDR3 size: 15 residues. The CDR3 is CSVPGTGFSYNEQFF. The CDR3, as DNA: TGCAGCGTTCCCGGGACAGGGTTTTCCTACAATGAGCAGTTCTTC.

DNA for the CDR3: TGTGCCAGCAGGGATCTCCCCCCTAACGAGCAGTACTTC. Its protein product is CASRDLPPNEQYF. The gene calls are TRBV6-1 and TRBJ2-7; D is unclear. Germline assignment: CDR1 MNHNS and CDR2 SASEGT. V shed 6 bases and J shed 5 bases, with 14 bases lying between them. The CDR3 contains 13 residues.

In its sample, this clonotype was seen many times. The chain employs TRBV20-1 and TRBJ2-3, with 8 bases aligning to TRBD2. This CDR3 has 14 amino acids. Germline V lookup: CDR1 DFQATT, CDR2 SNEGSKA (reference sequence). V lost 5 bases and J lost 0; bases outside the gene matches: 4. CDR3 in amino acids: CSAPRLASTDTQYF. The CDR3 DNA is TGCAGTGCTCCGAGACTAGCGAGCACAGATACGCAGTATTTT.

This clonotype has just a few counts. The CDR3 DNA reads TGCGCCAGCAGCTTCCACCACAGGGACGGTTATGGCTACACCTTC. Its translation is CASSFHHRDGYGYTF. The chain employs TRBV5-1 and TRBJ1-2; possibly TRBD1 for D (6 bases). The CDR3 has 15 amino acids. Germline CDR1 reads SGHRS; CDR2 reads YFSETQ. V shed 2 bases and J shed 5 bases, with 16 bases lying between them.

Many counts were recorded for this clonotype. J is TRBJ2-1 and V is TRBV20-1, with 8 bases aligning to TRBD1. With 0 bases clipped from V and 7 bases from J, the junction kept 5 bases outside the gene matches. The CDR3 sequence is 14 residues long. From germline, CDR1 is DFQATT and CDR2 SNEGSKA (reference sequence). CDR3 region: CSARDRTGLNEQFF. The CDR3, as DNA: TGCAGTGCTAGAGATAGGACAGGGCTTAATGAGCAGTTCTTC.

This clonotype was seen at least ten times. The rearrangement uses TRBV5-1 and TRBJ2-3; D is uncertain. This CDR3 contains 16 residues. Germline CDR1 SGHRS, CDR2 YFSETQ. V was pared by 1 base and J by 0 bases, with 12 bases between. CDR3 protein: CASSLLGTTSTDTQYF. CDR3 nucleotide sequence: TGCGCCAGCAGCTTGTTGGGTACGACTAGCACAGATACGCAGTATTTT. Variable domain in full (rest from reference TRBV5-1 and TRBJ2-3): KAGVTQTPRYLIKTRGQQVTLSCSPISGHRSVSWYQQTPGQGLQFLFEYFSETQRNKGNFPGRFSGRQFSNSRSEMNVSTLELGDSALYLCASSLLGTTSTDTQYFGPGTRLTVL.

In its sample, this clonotype was seen many times. The rearrangement links TRBV27 to TRBJ2-3, with D possibly matching TRBD1 (5 bases). V was pared by 5 bases and J by 6 bases, with 18 bases between. The CDR3 runs to 15 residues. Per the germline V gene, CDR1 is MNHEY and CDR2 is SMNVEV (reference sequence). This chain's CDR3 is CASSVRLRGRDTQYF. DNA of the CDR3: TGTGCCAGCAGTGTCCGACTTAGGGGCCGGGATACGCAGTATTTT.

The table lists this clonotype with many counts. The V gene is TRBV7-9, the J gene TRBJ1-1; D remains ambiguous. V was trimmed by 0 bases and J by 1 base, leaving 9 bases between them. The CDR3 is 15 amino acids. Germline CDR1 reads SEHNR; CDR2 reads FQNEAQ (reference sequence). The CDR3 DNA reads as TGTGCCAGCAGCTTAGCAGGGTCACCGAACACTGAAGCTTTCTTT. This sequence encodes CASSLAGSPNTEAFF.

As DNA, the CDR3 is TGTGCCAGCAGTTCGCCCCGACAGGGCCAACATGGCTACACCTTC. Protein: CASSSPRQGQHGYTF. V and J are TRBV28 and TRBJ1-2; TRBD1 agrees at 7 bases. With 4 bases clipped from V and 6 bases from J, the junction kept 11 bases outside the gene matches. The CDR3 is made up of 15 amino acids. Germline CDR1 is MDHEN and CDR2 is SYDVKM.

This chain links TRBV3-1 with TRBJ1-2, with 8 bases matching TRBD1. The germline V gene encodes CDR1 LGHDT and CDR2 YNNKEL (reference sequence). V lost 1 base, J lost 7 bases, and 5 bases stayed unmatched. The CDR3 runs 14 residues. This chain's CDR3 is CASSQGQGAGGYTF. As DNA, the CDR3 is TGTGCCAGCAGCCAAGGTCAGGGGGCAGGTGGCTACACCTTC.

This clonotype was counted a few times. The gene calls are TRBV2 and TRBJ2-1, with 7 bases identical to TRBD2. Germline CDR1 and CDR2: SNHLY and FYNNEI. The CDR3 extends over 13 amino acids. After removal of 8 bases from V and 8 bases from J, the junction contained 9 bases not matched to a gene. CDR3 nucleotides: TGTGCCAGCTGGGTGGCGGGAGACCATGAGCAGTTCTTC. Amino acid sequence: CASWVAGDHEQFF.

In its sample, this clonotype was seen many times. This chain joins TRBV7-9 and TRBJ2-1; 9 nucleotides match TRBD1. Trimming removed 8 bases from V and 5 bases from J; junction bases left unmatched: 10. Germline V gene sequence: CDR1 SEHNR, CDR2 FQNEAQ (reference sequence). This CDR3 contains 15 residues. The CDR3 region has the DNA TGTGCCAGCGTGGGGACAGGGAGAAGGGACAATGAGCAGTTCTTC. Translated: CASVGTGRRDNEQFF.

This clonotype has ten or more counts. The chain employs TRBV14 and TRBJ1-4; D gene uncertain. V lost 0 bases and J 2 bases, leaving 7 bases between the germline ends. This CDR3 has 15 residues. Germline values: CDR1 SGHDN, CDR2 FVKESK. CDR3 loop: CASSQDTGTNEKLFF. CDR3 sequence (DNA): TGTGCCAGCAGCCAAGATACGGGGACTAATGAAAAACTGTTTTTT. The entire variable domain, with the rest obtained from reference TRBV14 and TRBJ1-4, is as follows: EAGVTQFPSHSVIEKGQTVTLRCDPISGHDNLYWYRRVMGKEIKFLLHFVKESKQDESGMPNNRFLAERTGGTYSTLKVQPAELEDSGVYFCASSQDTGTNEKLFFGSGTQLSVL.